These 11 T cell receptor beta chains originate from one sample sequenced in a study of blood T cell repertoires in COVID-19. Generated by immunoSEQ multiplex PCR, the TCRdb table keeps only in-frame clones and is missing some. Among around 120,000 clones listed, around 88% were seen once. The sequenced sample was peripheral blood. These receptors came from a woman aged 45 to 65 with active or convalescent COVID-19.

The count of this clone is one. The chain is built from TRBV9 and TRBJ2-1, with D maybe TRBD2 (6 bases). The CDR3 has 14 amino acids. Looked up from germline, CDR1 is SGDLS and CDR2 is YYNGEE. The V gene lost 6 bases and the J gene lost 8 bases, with 18 bases spanning the gap. The CDR3 nucleotides read TGTGCCAGCAAGTGGAGGGAGTGGCAAGATGAGCAGTTCTTC. This codes for CASKWREWQDEQFF. Filled out from reference TRBV9 and TRBJ2-1, the complete variable domain reads DSGVTQTPKHLITATGQRVTLRCSPRSGDLSVYWYQQSLDQGLQFLIQYYNGEERAKGNILERFSAQQFPDLHSELNLSSLELGDSALYFCASKWREWQDEQFFGPGTRLTVL.

The CDR3 protein is CASSLSLSGYQSSYNEQFF. The CDR3 region has the DNA TGTGCCAGCAGCTTGTCCCTTAGCGGTTACCAAAGCTCCTACAATGAGCAGTTCTTC. This sequence joins TRBV5-4 and TRBJ2-1; possible D gene TRBD2, 6 bases. V dropped 1 base and J dropped 0 bases, with 20 bases sitting between them. Germline CDR1 and CDR2: SGHNT and YYREEE (reference sequence). CDR3 length: 19 amino acids.

The CDR3 bases are TGTGCCAGCAGCCGGACAGAGGGGGAAAAAGAGACCCAGTACTTC. It encodes CASSRTEGEKETQYF. The gene calls are TRBV7-9 and TRBJ2-5, with D tentatively TRBD1 (6 bases). The length of the CDR3 is 15 residues. V gave up 5 bases and J gave up 3 bases, with 16 bases separating them. CDR1 and CDR2 from the germline V gene are SEHNR and FQNEAQ (reference sequence).

The V gene is TRBV27, the J gene TRBJ1-6; a weak D match, TRBD1 (6 bases). V was trimmed by 3 bases and J by 10 bases, leaving 13 bases between them. Germline values: CDR1 MNHEY, CDR2 SMNVEV (reference sequence). CDR3 length: 14 residues. The CDR3 reads CASSLGQGSSPLHF. In nucleotides, the CDR3 is TGTGCCAGCAGTTTGGGGCAGGGGTCATCACCCCTCCACTTT.

The CDR3 spells CASSSYSGSGSGEQYF. Written as DNA, the CDR3 is TGTGCCAGCAGCTCATATAGCGGGAGCGGGTCCGGCGAGCAGTACTTC. The rearrangement links TRBV7-9 to TRBJ2-7, with 9 bases aligning to TRBD2. Per the germline V gene, CDR1 is SEHNR and CDR2 is FQNEAQ (reference sequence). CDR3 length: 16 amino acids. V lost 4 bases and J lost 6; bases outside the gene matches: 13.

The rearrangement links TRBV5-6 to TRBJ1-4; D call uncertain. The CDR3 spans 13 residues. Between the trimmed V and J ends, which lost 4 bases and 8 bases, there was a span of 12 bases. The V gene's germline CDR1 is SGHDT and CDR2 YYEEEE. CDR3 nucleotide sequence: TGTGCCAGCAGCGCCTACCCGGGAGAAAAACTGTTTTTT. Translated, it gives CASSAYPGEKLFF.

The sample holds a few counts of this clone. This chain joins TRBV6-5 and TRBJ1-6; 9 bases line up with TRBD1. The CDR3 contains 15 residues. Trimming cost V 5 bases and J 4 bases; bases outside gene matches: 3. The germline V gene encodes CDR1 MNHEY and CDR2 SVGAGI. CDR3 loop: CASSTTGGYNSPLHF. The CDR3 DNA is TGTGCCAGCAGTACGACAGGGGGATATAATTCACCCCTCCACTTT.

This clone was seen a handful of times. The chain has TRBV5-6 and TRBJ2-2; D gene uncertain. From germline, CDR1 is SGHDT and CDR2 YYEEEE. Trimming left V 2 bases short and J 6 bases short, with 5 bases between. This CDR3 is built from 12 residues. The CDR3 DNA reads as TGTGCCAGCAGCTTTGAGTCCGGGGAGCTGTTTTTT. The encoded protein is CASSFESGELFF.

V gene TRBV12-3 or TRBV12-4 combines with J gene TRBJ2-7; 7 bases align to TRBD1. Losses at the gene ends were 8 bases for V and 7 bases for J; bases not matched to a gene: 11. The length of the CDR3 is 13 residues. The CDR3 reads CASSRQGRGEQYF. CDR3 nucleotides: TGTGCCAGCTCACGACAGGGCCGGGGAGAGCAGTACTTC.

The chain links TRBV3-1 (or the pseudogene TRBV3-2) to TRBJ2-2; 7 bases map to TRBD1. V lost 4 bases to trimming and J lost 4 bases; unmatched junction nucleotides: 3. CDR3 length: 14 residues. Germline V gene sequence: CDR1 LGHDT, CDR2 YNNKEL (reference sequence). The CDR3 loop is CASSPTGATGELFF. DNA of the CDR3: TGTGCCAGCAGCCCCACAGGGGCCACCGGGGAGCTGTTTTTT.

The chain carries TRBV13 and TRBJ2-1; 8 bases agree with TRBD1. The CDR3 sequence is 17 residues long. CDR1 is PRHDT, CDR2 FYEKMQ, per germline (reference sequence). V was clipped by 2 bases and J by 7 bases; unmatched bases: 13. The CDR3: CASSLKAQGAMTNEQFF. CDR3 bases: TGTGCCAGCAGCTTAAAGGCCCAGGGGGCGATGACAAATGAGCAGTTCTTC.